These T cell receptor beta chains were read from a single sample in a study of cytomegalovirus exposure and HLA in healthy donors. Data came from immunoSEQ multiplex PCR; TCRdb stores just in-frame clones and leaves some out. The table has approximately 92,000 clones, 81% seen once; the top ten hold around 4.2%. Sequenced material: PBMCs. The receptors were sampled from a woman aged 70 to 79 in good health and CMV-seropositive. CDR3s include the opening cysteine and the closing phenylalanine or tryptophan. Fields, in order: J gene, V gene, CDR3 length, CDR3 protein.

j_gene: TRBJ2-1
v_gene: TRBV10-1
len: 15
CDR3aa: CASSESSSGRHEQFF

j_gene: TRBJ2-1
v_gene: TRBV27
len: 14
CDR3aa: CASRRESSYNEQFF

j_gene: TRBJ2-7
v_gene: TRBV5-1
len: 16
CDR3aa: CASSPVGSGHTYEQYF

j_gene: TRBJ1-5
v_gene: TRBV19
len: 13
CDR3aa: CASSEQGWQPQHF

j_gene: TRBJ2-7
v_gene: TRBV6-1
len: 14
CDR3aa: CASGLDRGVGEQYF

j_gene: TRBJ1-1
v_gene: TRBV29-1
len: 14
CDR3aa: CSVCEAGGRTEAFF

j_gene: TRBJ1-1
v_gene: TRBV27
len: 16
CDR3aa: CASSLRYPGGNTEAFF

j_gene: TRBJ1-1
v_gene: TRBV5-3
len: 16
CDR3aa: CAQTRQTSKANTEAFF

j_gene: TRBJ1-1
v_gene: TRBV21-1
len: 14
CDR3aa: CASSSGETHTEAFF

j_gene: TRBJ2-2
v_gene: TRBV14
len: 14
CDR3aa: CASSQSRGTGELFF

j_gene: TRBJ1-5
v_gene: TRBV2
len: 17
CDR3aa: CASSEREGVVQKQPQHF

j_gene: TRBJ1-2
v_gene: TRBV6-5
len: 12
CDR3aa: CASSETRYGYTF

j_gene: TRBJ2-7
v_gene: TRBV29-1
len: 16
CDR3aa: CSTGTPRGGHSYEQYF

j_gene: TRBJ2-7
v_gene: TRBV7-9
len: 12
CDR3aa: CSSSQERAEQYF

j_gene: TRBJ2-2
v_gene: TRBV15
len: 15
CDR3aa: CATSRAGPNTGELFF

j_gene: TRBJ2-2
v_gene: TRBV7-2
len: 15
CDR3aa: CASSSQTGGTGELFF

j_gene: TRBJ1-2
v_gene: TRBV6-6
len: 14
CDR3aa: CASSYSRRGYGYTF

j_gene: TRBJ2-5
v_gene: TRBV5-4
len: 14
CDR3aa: CASSQPTSLETQYF

j_gene: TRBJ2-1
v_gene: TRBV19
len: 15
CDR3aa: CASSIDFWGGNEQFF

j_gene: TRBJ2-5
v_gene: TRBV11-3
len: 16
CDR3aa: CASSPSGGHKGETQYF

j_gene: TRBJ1-4
v_gene: TRBV21-1
len: 16
CDR3aa: CASRERTGATNEKLFF

j_gene: TRBJ2-2
v_gene: TRBV6-1
len: 15
CDR3aa: CASSSGLAGAGELFF

j_gene: TRBJ1-5
v_gene: TRBV5-1
len: 14
CDR3aa: CASSLTGANQPQHF

j_gene: TRBJ2-1
v_gene: TRBV6-1
len: 14
CDR3aa: CAIPGHSSYNEQFF

j_gene: TRBJ1-2
v_gene: TRBV19
len: 14
CDR3aa: CASRYAGGEGGYTF

j_gene: TRBJ1-3
v_gene: TRBV7-8
len: 17
CDR3aa: CASSLASPGSSGNTIYF

j_gene: TRBJ2-7
v_gene: TRBV30
len: 15
CDR3aa: CAWSGIGSGRGEQYF

j_gene: TRBJ1-2
v_gene: TRBV28
len: 13
CDR3aa: CASTLAGGYGYTF

j_gene: TRBJ2-3
v_gene: TRBV14
len: 20
CDR3aa: CASSPASRAAGGPFTDTQYF

j_gene: TRBJ1-1
v_gene: TRBV5-1
len: 14
CDR3aa: CASRTTGRVPEAFF

j_gene: TRBJ1-4
v_gene: TRBV6-5
len: 14
CDR3aa: CASSPGGIGEKLFF

j_gene: TRBJ2-3
v_gene: TRBV27
len: 14
CDR3aa: CASSLMAGTDTQYF

j_gene: TRBJ1-4
v_gene: TRBV7-3
len: 16
CDR3aa: CASSQTGQGRNEKLFF

j_gene: TRBJ2-1
v_gene: TRBV5-1
len: 16
CDR3aa: CASSLESLAGYNEQFF

j_gene: TRBJ2-1
v_gene: TRBV19
len: 17
CDR3aa: CASILNAGGEGFHEQFF

j_gene: TRBJ2-1
v_gene: TRBV19
len: 14
CDR3aa: CASSVGRGKHEQFF

j_gene: TRBJ1-3
v_gene: TRBV9
len: 16
CDR3aa: CASSPGGAGRGDTIYF

j_gene: TRBJ1-5
v_gene: TRBV6-5
len: 14
CDR3aa: CASSYRGPKQPQHF

j_gene: TRBJ1-4
v_gene: TRBV7-9
len: 14
CDR3aa: CASSSQRENEKLFF

j_gene: TRBJ2-1
v_gene: TRBV28
len: 14
CDR3aa: CASIGQSSYNEQFF

j_gene: TRBJ2-1
v_gene: TRBV9
len: 14
CDR3aa: CASSVEAAGNEQFF

j_gene: TRBJ1-1
v_gene: TRBV6-6
len: 15
CDR3aa: CASSYSTTGTGRAFF

j_gene: TRBJ1-1
v_gene: TRBV19
len: 12
CDR3aa: CASSPFSTEAFF

j_gene: TRBJ1-1
v_gene: TRBV4-1
len: 16
CDR3aa: CASSHPVRRGWAEAFF

j_gene: TRBJ2-7
v_gene: TRBV5-1
len: 14
CDR3aa: CASSLGGLTNEQYF

j_gene: TRBJ2-1
v_gene: TRBV5-5
len: 16
CDR3aa: CASSIRDFGSYNEQFF

j_gene: TRBJ2-2
v_gene: TRBV27
len: 14
CDR3aa: CASRGTGSSGELFF

j_gene: TRBJ2-1
v_gene: TRBV19
len: 17
CDR3aa: CASSPTAGTSGYNEQFF